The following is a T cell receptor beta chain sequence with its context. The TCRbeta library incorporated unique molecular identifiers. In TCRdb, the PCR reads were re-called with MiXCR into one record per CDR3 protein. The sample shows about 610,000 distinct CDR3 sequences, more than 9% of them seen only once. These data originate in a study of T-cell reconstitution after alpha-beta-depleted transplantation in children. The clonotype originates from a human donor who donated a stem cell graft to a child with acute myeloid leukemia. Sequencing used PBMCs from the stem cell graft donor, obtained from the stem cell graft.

The CDR3 sequence is CATSRGLAGDLREQFF. The CDR3 DNA reads TGTGCCACCAGCAGAGGACTAGCTGGGGACCTACGGGAGCAGTTCTTC. V is TRBV15 and J is TRBJ2-1; 7 nucleotides match TRBD2. The CDR3 is made up of 16 amino acids. CDR1 and CDR2 (germline): LNHNV, YYDKDF (reference sequence). Losses at the gene ends were 1 base for V and 10 bases for J; bases not matched to a gene: 13.